Presented here are 23 T cell receptor beta chains from one specimen sequenced in a study of OX40 agonist ivuxolimab in advanced cancers. Some clones are missing from TCRdb's copy, which holds only in-frame ones; the method was immunoSEQ multiplex PCR. The table has 35,000 to 55,000 clones, roughly 94% seen once. The sequences come from CD4+ or CD8+ T cells sorted from blood, collected in a trial of the OX40 agonist ivuxolimab. Source of these receptors: an adult with an advanced solid tumor such as melanoma, head and neck, liver or kidney cancer.

The gene calls are TRBV30 and TRBJ1-1; D is unclear. Per germline, CDR1 GTSNPN and CDR2 SVGIG (reference sequence). The CDR3 length is 16 residues. Trimming shortened V by 2 bases and J by 0 bases, and 16 bases separated the two germline ends. The CDR3 bases are TGTGCCTGGAGTCTACCCCCCGGCTACATGAACACTGAAGCTTTCTTT. Protein product: CAWSLPPGYMNTEAFF. The whole variable domain, remainder taken from reference TRBV30 and TRBJ1-1, is SQTIHQWPATLVQPVGSPLSLECTVEGTSNPNLYWYRQAAGRGLQLLFYSVGIGQISSEVPQNLSASRPQDRQFILSSKKLLLSDSGFYLCAWSLPPGYMNTEAFFGQGTRLTVV.

The V call is TRBV7-9, the J call TRBJ2-1, with 13 bases that match TRBD2. V was pared by 6 bases and J by 2 bases, with 4 bases of the junction left unmatched. The CDR3 loop spans 16 amino acids. CDR1 is SEHNR and CDR2 is FQNEAQ in the germline V gene (reference sequence). CDR3 sequence reads: CASRTGTSGTYNEQFF. The CDR3 DNA is TGTGCCAGCAGGACCGGGACTAGCGGGACCTACAATGAGCAGTTCTTC.

The chain links TRBV27 to TRBJ2-1; 13 nucleotides line up with TRBD2. J was trimmed by 0 bases and V by 5 bases; bases with no gene match: 10. This CDR3 contains 19 residues. Looked up from germline, CDR1 is MNHEY and CDR2 is SMNVEV (reference sequence). The CDR3 protein is CASSIGLAGALSSYNEQFF. The CDR3 DNA is TGTGCCAGCAGTATAGGACTAGCGGGAGCCCTTAGCTCCTACAATGAGCAGTTCTTC.

This rearrangement joins TRBV15 to TRBJ1-1; D ambiguous. Germline V gene sequence: CDR1 LNHNV, CDR2 YYDKDF (reference sequence). This CDR3 contains 14 residues. With 1 base removed from V and 4 bases from J, the gap between germline ends came to 10 bases. CDR3 DNA: TGTGCCACCAGCAGAGGAGGGTTGGCCACTGAAGCTTTCTTT. The encoded protein is CATSRGGLATEAFF. The whole variable domain, remainder taken from reference TRBV15 and TRBJ1-1, is DAMVIQNPRYQVTQFGKPVTLSCSQTLNHNVMYWYQQKSSQAPKLLFHYYDKDFNNEADTPDNFQSRRPNTSFCFLDIRSPGLGDTAMYLCATSRGGLATEAFFGQGTRLTVV.

The CDR3 region is CASSVSGTYADTQYF. The CDR3 DNA follows: TGTGCCAGCAGCGTCAGTGGGACATACGCAGATACGCAGTATTTT. This rearrangement joins TRBV9 to TRBJ2-3; D is perhaps TRBD1 (6 bases). The germline V and J ends were trimmed by 2 bases and 4 bases, with 14 bases remaining between them. CDR3 length: 15 amino acids. Germline lookup yields CDR1 SGDLS and CDR2 YYNGEE.

The rearrangement uses TRBV7-9 and TRBJ2-7; TRBD1 matches 9 bases. V lost 5 bases to trimming and J lost 2 bases; unmatched junction nucleotides: 7. The CDR3 runs to 15 residues. Germline V gene data show CDR1 as SEHNR and CDR2 as FQNEAQ (reference sequence). Here the CDR3 reads CASSPRDRVPYEQYF. CDR3 DNA: TGTGCCAGCAGCCCAAGGGACAGGGTCCCCTACGAGCAGTACTTC.

V usage is TRBV30 and J usage is TRBJ2-3; possibly TRBD2 for D (5 bases). Germline-derived CDR1 and CDR2 are GTSNPN and SVGIG (reference sequence). Trimming shortened V by 0 bases and J by 0 bases, and 10 bases separated the two germline ends. The CDR3 extends over 15 amino acids. The CDR3 nucleotides read TGTGCCTGGAGTGTCGAACGGGAAAGCACAGATACGCAGTATTTT. This gives the protein CAWSVERESTDTQYF.

The V call is TRBV28, the J call TRBJ1-6; no firm D call. Germline V lookup: CDR1 MDHEN, CDR2 SYDVKM. V gave up 2 bases and J gave up 7 bases, with 9 bases separating them. The CDR3 spans 14 residues. CDR3 sequence: CASSLGPNNSPLHF. The CDR3 DNA sequence: TGTGCCAGCAGTTTAGGCCCCAACAATTCACCCCTCCACTTT.

J is TRBJ2-3 and V is TRBV13, with D tentatively TRBD1 (6 bases). Trimming pared 2 bases from V and 2 bases from J, leaving 14 bases between. CDR1 and CDR2 from the germline V gene are PRHDT and FYEKMQ (reference sequence). This CDR3 is 16 amino acids long. This CDR3 reads CASSLPRGHHTDTQYF. CDR3 nucleotide sequence: TGTGCCAGCAGCTTACCTCGGGGACACCACACAGATACGCAGTATTTT.

This clone was counted once. The chain recombines TRBV5-1 with TRBJ1-1; 7 nucleotides agree with TRBD1. There are 15 residues in the CDR3. Germline V gene sequence: CDR1 SGHRS, CDR2 YFSETQ. J lost 2 bases, V lost 3 bases, and 7 bases had no gene match. The CDR3 coding sequence is TGCGCCAGCAGCTGGGGGACAGCTTTAAACACTGAAGCTTTCTTT. As protein: CASSWGTALNTEAFF.

This chain connects TRBV6-5 to TRBJ1-2; 7 bases agree with TRBD1. Germline loops: CDR1 MNHEY, CDR2 SVGAGI. V shed 6 bases, J shed 8 bases, and the junction held 6 bases outside the gene matches. The CDR3 runs 12 residues. The DNA of the CDR3 is TGTGCCAGCAGGGCAGGGGGGTTCGGCTACACCTTC. It translates to CASRAGGFGYTF.

This chain uses TRBV7-2 with TRBJ2-1; D not certain. V dropped 1 base and J dropped 0 bases, with 10 bases sitting between them. CDR3 length: 16 amino acids. Germline assignment: CDR1 SGHTA and CDR2 FQGNSA. CDR3 DNA: TGTGCCAGCAGCTTAGGAACGGCCAGCTCCTACAATGAGCAGTTCTTC. Its protein is CASSLGTASSYNEQFF.

The rearrangement uses TRBV9 and TRBJ2-7, with 9 nucleotides matching TRBD2. CDR1 is SGDLS, CDR2 YYNGEE, per germline. The CDR3 loop spans 15 amino acids. With 2 bases clipped from V and 2 bases from J, the junction kept 5 bases outside the gene matches. Here the CDR3 DNA reads TGTGCCAGCAGCGTTGCTAGCGGGACTACCTACGAGCAGTACTTC. Translation: CASSVASGTTYEQYF.

This clone was picked up a small number of times. The chain uses TRBV5-1 and TRBJ1-1; no clear D gene. CDR3 length: 13 amino acids. V lost 0 bases, J lost 5 bases, and 8 bases lay in between. The germline gives CDR1 SGHRS, CDR2 YFSETQ. The CDR3 loop is CASSLALGTEAFF. CDR3 in DNA: TGCGCCAGCAGCTTGGCCCTAGGAACTGAAGCTTTCTTT.

The chain is built from TRBV7-9 and TRBJ2-7; D is unclear. The CDR3 extends over 13 amino acids. Germline values: CDR1 SEHNR, CDR2 FQNEAQ (reference sequence). V was trimmed by 4 bases and J by 0 bases, leaving 7 bases between them. The CDR3 DNA is TGTGCCAGCAGCTCTCCGAGCTCCTACGAGCAGTACTTC. It encodes CASSSPSSYEQYF.

This chain uses TRBV19 with TRBJ1-5; 11 bases are shared with TRBD1. CDR3 length equals 18 residues. V was pared by 5 bases and J by 2 bases, with 11 bases of the junction left unmatched. Per germline, CDR1 LNHDA and CDR2 SQIVND (reference sequence). The DNA of the CDR3 is TGTGCCAGTAGTCTCCGGGACAGGGGGATTACGGGCAATCAGCCCCAGCATTTT. Protein sequence: CASSLRDRGITGNQPQHF. The full variable domain, completed using reference TRBV19 and TRBJ1-5, is DGGITQSPKYLFRKEGQNVTLSCEQNLNHDAMYWYRQDPGQGLRLIYYSQIVNDFQKGDIAEGYSVSREKKESFPLTVTSAQKNPTAFYLCASSLRDRGITGNQPQHFGDGTRLSIL.

The chain uses TRBV19 and TRBJ2-7; 7 nucleotides match TRBD2. CDR3 length: 13 amino acids. Germline V gene lookup returns CDR1 LNHDA and CDR2 SQIVND (reference sequence). Losses at the gene ends were 4 bases for V and 2 bases for J; bases not matched to a gene: 2. The CDR3 DNA reads TGTGCCAGTAGTAGGGGGAGGGCCTACGAGCAGTACTTC. Residues: CASSRGRAYEQYF.

This rearrangement joins TRBV20-1 to TRBJ2-2; D unclear. This CDR3 contains 11 residues. Germline V gives CDR1 DFQATT, CDR2 SNEGSKA (reference sequence). CDR3 in DNA: TGCAATTACCCGGTGACCGGGGAGCTGTTTTTT. Amino acids: CNYPVTGELFF.

This clone was observed a single time. The J gene is TRBJ2-7, the V gene TRBV9; the match to TRBD1 covers 7 bases. This CDR3 comprises 13 residues. Germline V gives CDR1 SGDLS, CDR2 YYNGEE. V lost 3 bases to trimming and J lost 6 bases; unmatched junction nucleotides: 6. DNA of the CDR3: TGTGCCAGCAGCGCCGGGACAGCTGCCGAGCAGTACTTC. Translating gives CASSAGTAAEQYF.

The genes are TRBV9 and TRBJ1-2; TRBD1 is a possible D gene (5 bases). The germline V and J ends were trimmed by 3 bases and 1 base, with 13 bases remaining between them. The CDR3 runs 15 residues. Germline CDR1 SGDLS, CDR2 YYNGEE. The CDR3 bases are TGTGCCAGCAGCGACCCCCAGGGAGTTAACTATGGCTACACCTTC. It encodes CASSDPQGVNYGYTF.

This sequence joins TRBV4-3 and TRBJ2-5; no reliable D call. Trimming took off 1 base at V and 11 bases at J, with 23 bases between the two ends. The CDR3 covers 16 residues. Looked up from germline, CDR1 is LGHNA and CDR2 is YSLEER. In DNA, the CDR3 is TGCGCCAGCAGCCAAGGGGCCAAGGGATCACTACCTGAGCAGTACTTC. Its protein product is CASSQGAKGSLPEQYF.

This chain connects TRBV14 to TRBJ2-1, with TRBD1 identical over 7 bases. Germline trimming cut 3 bases from V and 7 bases from J; bases unmatched to any gene: 3. The CDR3 covers 13 residues. Germline loops: CDR1 SGHDN, CDR2 FVKESK. The CDR3 sequence is CASSQNRGNEQFF. CDR3 nucleotides: TGTGCCAGCAGCCAGAACAGGGGAAATGAGCAGTTCTTC.

The rearrangement links TRBV7-3 to TRBJ2-7; D unresolved. The germline V gene has CDR1 SGHTA and CDR2 FQGTGA. The CDR3 is 13 residues long. Deletions cut 4 bases from V and 3 bases from J, with 10 bases between. CDR3 DNA: TGTGCCAGCAGCTGGGTAGGCGACTACGAGCAGTACTTC. Translating gives CASSWVGDYEQYF.